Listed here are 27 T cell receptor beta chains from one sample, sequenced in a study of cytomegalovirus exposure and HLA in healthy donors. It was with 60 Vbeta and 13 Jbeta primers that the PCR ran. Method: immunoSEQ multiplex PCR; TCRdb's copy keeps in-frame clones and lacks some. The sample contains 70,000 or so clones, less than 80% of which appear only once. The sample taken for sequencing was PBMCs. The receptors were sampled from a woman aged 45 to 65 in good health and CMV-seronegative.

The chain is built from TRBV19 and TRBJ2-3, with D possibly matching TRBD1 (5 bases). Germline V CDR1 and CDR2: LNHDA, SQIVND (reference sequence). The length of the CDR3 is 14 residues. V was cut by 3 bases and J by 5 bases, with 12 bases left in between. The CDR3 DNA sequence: TGTGCCAGTAGTATCCGCCCCCAGGGAGATACGCAGTATTTT. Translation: CASSIRPQGDTQYF.

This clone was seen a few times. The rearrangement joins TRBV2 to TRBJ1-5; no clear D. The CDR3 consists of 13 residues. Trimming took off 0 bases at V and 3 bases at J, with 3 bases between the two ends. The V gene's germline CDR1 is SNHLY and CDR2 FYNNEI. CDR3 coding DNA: TGTGCCAGCAGTGAAGCGTACAATCAGCCCCAGCATTTT. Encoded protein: CASSEAYNQPQHF. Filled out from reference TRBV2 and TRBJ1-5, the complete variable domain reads EPEVTQTPSHQVTQMGQEVILRCVPISNHLYFYWYRQILGQKVEFLVSFYNNEISEKSEIFDDQFSVERPDGSNFTLKIRSTKLEDSAMYFCASSEAYNQPQHFGDGTRLSIL.

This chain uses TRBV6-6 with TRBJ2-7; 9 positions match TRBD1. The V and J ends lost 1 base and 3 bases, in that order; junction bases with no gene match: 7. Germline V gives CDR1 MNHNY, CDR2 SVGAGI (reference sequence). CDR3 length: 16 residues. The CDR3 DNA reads TGTGCCAGCAGTTACTTACCGGGACAGGGTTTCTACGAGCAGTACTTC. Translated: CASSYLPGQGFYEQYF.

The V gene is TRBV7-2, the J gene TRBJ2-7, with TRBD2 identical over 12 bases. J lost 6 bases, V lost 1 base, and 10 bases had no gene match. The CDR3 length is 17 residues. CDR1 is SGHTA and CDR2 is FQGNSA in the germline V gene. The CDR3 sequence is CASSLDTSLAGGLEQYF. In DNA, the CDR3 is TGTGCCAGCAGCTTAGACACATCACTAGCGGGGGGCCTCGAGCAGTACTTC.

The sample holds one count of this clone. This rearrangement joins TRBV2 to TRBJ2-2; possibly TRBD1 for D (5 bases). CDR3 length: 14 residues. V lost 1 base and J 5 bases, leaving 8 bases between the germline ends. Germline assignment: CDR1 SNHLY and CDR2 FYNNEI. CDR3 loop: CASSEVRETGELFF. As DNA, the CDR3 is TGTGCCAGCAGTGAAGTCAGGGAAACCGGGGAGCTGTTTTTT.

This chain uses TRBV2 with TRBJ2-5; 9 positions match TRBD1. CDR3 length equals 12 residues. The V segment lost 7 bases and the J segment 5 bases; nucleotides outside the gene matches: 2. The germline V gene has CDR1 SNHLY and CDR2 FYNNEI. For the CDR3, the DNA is TGTGCCAGCACAGGGACAGGGGAGACCCAGTACTTC. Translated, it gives CASTGTGETQYF.

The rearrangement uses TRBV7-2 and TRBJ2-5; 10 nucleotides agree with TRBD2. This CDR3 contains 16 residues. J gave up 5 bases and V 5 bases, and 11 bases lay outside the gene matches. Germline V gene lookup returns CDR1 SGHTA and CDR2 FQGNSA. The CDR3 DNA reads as TGTGCCAGCAGCCCCCGAGCGGGAGGGCCGACGGAGACCCAGTACTTC. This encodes CASSPRAGGPTETQYF.

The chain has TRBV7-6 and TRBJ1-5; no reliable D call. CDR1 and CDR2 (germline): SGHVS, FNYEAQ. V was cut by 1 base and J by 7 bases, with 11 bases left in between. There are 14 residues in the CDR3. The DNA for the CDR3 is TGTGCCAGCAGCTTAGGCCAGGCCACGCAGCCCCAGCATTTT. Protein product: CASSLGQATQPQHF.

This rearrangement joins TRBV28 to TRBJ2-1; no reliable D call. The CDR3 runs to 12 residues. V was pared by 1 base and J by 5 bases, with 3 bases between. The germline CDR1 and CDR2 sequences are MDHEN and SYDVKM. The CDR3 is CASSLSNNEQFF. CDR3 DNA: TGTGCCAGCAGTTTATCCAACAATGAGCAGTTCTTC.

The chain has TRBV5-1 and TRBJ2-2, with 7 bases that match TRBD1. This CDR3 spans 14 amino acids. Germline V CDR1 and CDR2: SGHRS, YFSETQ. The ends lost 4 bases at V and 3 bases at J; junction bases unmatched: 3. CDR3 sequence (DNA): TGCGCCAGCAGCGCTCAGGGGGACACCGGGGAGCTGTTTTTT. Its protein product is CASSAQGDTGELFF.

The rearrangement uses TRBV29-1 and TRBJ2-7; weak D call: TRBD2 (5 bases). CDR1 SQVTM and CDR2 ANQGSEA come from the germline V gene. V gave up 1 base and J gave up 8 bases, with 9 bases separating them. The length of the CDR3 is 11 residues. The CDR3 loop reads CSVEVRGKQYF. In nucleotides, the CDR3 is TGCAGCGTTGAAGTTAGAGGGAAGCAGTACTTC.

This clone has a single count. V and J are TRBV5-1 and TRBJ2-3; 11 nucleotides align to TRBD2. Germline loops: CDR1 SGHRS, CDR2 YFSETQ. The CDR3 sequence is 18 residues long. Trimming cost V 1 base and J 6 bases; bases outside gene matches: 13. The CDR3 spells CASSLSAGTSGEADTQYF. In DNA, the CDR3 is TGCGCCAGCAGCTTGTCGGCCGGGACTAGCGGAGAGGCGGATACGCAGTATTTT.

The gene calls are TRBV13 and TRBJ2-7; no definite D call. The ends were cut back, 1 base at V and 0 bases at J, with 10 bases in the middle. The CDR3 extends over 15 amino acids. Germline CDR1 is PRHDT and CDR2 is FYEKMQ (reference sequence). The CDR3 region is CASSLAVAFSYEQYF. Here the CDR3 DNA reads TGTGCCAGCAGCTTAGCGGTAGCCTTCTCCTACGAGCAGTACTTC. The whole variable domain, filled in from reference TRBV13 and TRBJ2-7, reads AAGVIQSPRHLIKEKRETATLKCYPIPRHDTVYWYQQGPGQDPQFLISFYEKMQSDKGSIPDRFSAQQFSDYHSELNMSSLELGDSALYFCASSLAVAFSYEQYFGPGTRLTVT.

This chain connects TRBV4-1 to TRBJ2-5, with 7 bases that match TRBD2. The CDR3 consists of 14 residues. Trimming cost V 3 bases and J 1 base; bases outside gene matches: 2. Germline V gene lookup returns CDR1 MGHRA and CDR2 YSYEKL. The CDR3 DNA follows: TGCGCCAGCAGCCACCCGGGGGGCCAAGAGACCCAGTACTTC. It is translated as CASSHPGGQETQYF.

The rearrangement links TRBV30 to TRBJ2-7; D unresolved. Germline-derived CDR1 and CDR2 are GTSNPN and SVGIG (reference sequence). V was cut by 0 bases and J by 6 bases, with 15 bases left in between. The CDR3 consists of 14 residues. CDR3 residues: CAWSVLSLSSEQYF. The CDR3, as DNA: TGTGCCTGGAGTGTATTGAGTCTATCGAGCGAGCAGTACTTC.

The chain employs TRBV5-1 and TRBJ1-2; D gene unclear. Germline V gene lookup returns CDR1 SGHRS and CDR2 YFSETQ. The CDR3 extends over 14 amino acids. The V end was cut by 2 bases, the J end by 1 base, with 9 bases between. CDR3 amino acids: CASSFKGGNYGYTF. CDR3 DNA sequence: TGCGCCAGCAGCTTTAAGGGAGGTAACTATGGCTACACCTTC.

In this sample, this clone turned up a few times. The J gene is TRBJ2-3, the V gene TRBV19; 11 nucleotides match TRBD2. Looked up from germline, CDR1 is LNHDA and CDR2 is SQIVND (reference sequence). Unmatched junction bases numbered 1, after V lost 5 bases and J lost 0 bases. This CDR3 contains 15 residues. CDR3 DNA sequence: TGTGCCAGTAGTCCTAGCGGGAGGAGCACAGATACGCAGTATTTT. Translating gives CASSPSGRSTDTQYF.

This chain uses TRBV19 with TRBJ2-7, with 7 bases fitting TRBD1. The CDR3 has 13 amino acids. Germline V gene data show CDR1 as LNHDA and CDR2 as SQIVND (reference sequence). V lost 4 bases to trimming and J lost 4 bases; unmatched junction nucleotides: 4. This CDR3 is CASSSRGRYEQYF. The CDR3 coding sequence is TGTGCCAGTAGTAGTAGGGGGCGGTACGAGCAGTACTTC. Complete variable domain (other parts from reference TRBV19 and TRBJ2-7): DGGITQSPKYLFRKEGQNVTLSCEQNLNHDAMYWYRQDPGQGLRLIYYSQIVNDFQKGDIAEGYSVSREKKESFPLTVTSAQKNPTAFYLCASSSRGRYEQYFGPGTRLTVT.

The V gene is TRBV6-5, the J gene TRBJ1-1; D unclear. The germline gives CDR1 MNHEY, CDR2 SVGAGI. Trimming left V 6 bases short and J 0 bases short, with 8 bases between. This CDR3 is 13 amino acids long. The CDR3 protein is CASRETLNTEAFF. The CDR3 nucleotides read TGTGCCAGCAGAGAAACTCTGAACACTGAAGCTTTCTTT.

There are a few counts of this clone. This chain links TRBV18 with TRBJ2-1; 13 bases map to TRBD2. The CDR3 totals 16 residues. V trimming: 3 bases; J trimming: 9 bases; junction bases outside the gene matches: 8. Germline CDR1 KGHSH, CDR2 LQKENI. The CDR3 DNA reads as TGTGCCAGCTCACCTGGACTAGCGGGAGTGTCCGGTGAGCAGTTCTTC. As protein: CASSPGLAGVSGEQFF. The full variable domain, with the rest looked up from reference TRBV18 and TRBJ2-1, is NAGVMQNPRHLVRRRGQEARLRCSPMKGHSHVYWYRQLPEEGLKFMVYLQKENIIDESGMPKERFSAEFPKEGPSILRIQQVVRGDSAAYFCASSPGLAGVSGEQFFGPGTRLTVL.

In DNA, the CDR3 is TGTGCCAGCAGCCGCCCCGGACTAGCGACCAATGAGCAGTTCTTC. This encodes CASSRPGLATNEQFF. This sequence joins TRBV6-5 and TRBJ2-1; TRBD2 matches 9 bases. Unmatched junction bases numbered 9, after V lost 6 bases and J lost 6 bases. Germline CDR1 is MNHEY and CDR2 is SVGAGI. The CDR3 consists of 15 residues.

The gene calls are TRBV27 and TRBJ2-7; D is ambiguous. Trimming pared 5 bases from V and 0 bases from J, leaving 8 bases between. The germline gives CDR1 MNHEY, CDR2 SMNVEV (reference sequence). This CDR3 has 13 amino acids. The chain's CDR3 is CASSPLSSYEQYF. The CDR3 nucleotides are TGTGCCAGCAGTCCGCTCAGCTCCTACGAGCAGTACTTC.

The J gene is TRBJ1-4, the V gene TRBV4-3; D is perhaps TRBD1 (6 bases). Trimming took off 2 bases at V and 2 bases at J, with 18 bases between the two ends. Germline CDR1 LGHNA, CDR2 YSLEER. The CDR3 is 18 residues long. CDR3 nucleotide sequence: TGCGCCAGCAGCCAAACGTCAGGGGCGGGAGTTACTAATGAAAAACTGTTTTTT. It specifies CASSQTSGAGVTNEKLFF.

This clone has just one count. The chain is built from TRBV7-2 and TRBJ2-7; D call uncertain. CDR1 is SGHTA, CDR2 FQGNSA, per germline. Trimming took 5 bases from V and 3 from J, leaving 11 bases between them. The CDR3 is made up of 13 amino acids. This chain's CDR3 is CASSATEIYEQYF. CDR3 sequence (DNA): TGTGCCAGCAGCGCTACTGAGATCTACGAGCAGTACTTC. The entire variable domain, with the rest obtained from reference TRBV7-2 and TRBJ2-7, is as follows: GAGVSQSPSNKVTEKGKDVELRCDPISGHTALYWYRQSLGQGLEFLIYFQGNSAPDKSGLPSDRFSAERTGGSVSTLTIQRTQQEDSAVYLCASSATEIYEQYFGPGTRLTVT.

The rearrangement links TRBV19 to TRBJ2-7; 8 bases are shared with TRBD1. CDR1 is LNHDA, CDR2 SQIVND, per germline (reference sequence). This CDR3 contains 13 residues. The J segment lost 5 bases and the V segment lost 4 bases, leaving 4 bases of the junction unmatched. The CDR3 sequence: CASSNNRGNEQYF. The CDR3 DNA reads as TGTGCCAGTAGTAACAACAGGGGGAACGAGCAGTACTTC.

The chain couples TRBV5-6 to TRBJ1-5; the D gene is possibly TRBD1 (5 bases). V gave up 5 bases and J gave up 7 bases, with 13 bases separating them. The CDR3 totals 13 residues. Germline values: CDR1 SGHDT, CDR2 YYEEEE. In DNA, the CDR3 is TGTGCCAGCAGTCTACAGGTGGACCAGCCCCAGCATTTT. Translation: CASSLQVDQPQHF.

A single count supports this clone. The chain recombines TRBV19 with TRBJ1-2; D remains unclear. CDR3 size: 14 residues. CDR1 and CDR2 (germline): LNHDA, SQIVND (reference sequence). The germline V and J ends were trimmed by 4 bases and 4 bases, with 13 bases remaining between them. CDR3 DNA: TGTGCCAGTAGTAGACAAGACAAGGCCTATGGCTACACCTTC. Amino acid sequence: CASSRQDKAYGYTF.